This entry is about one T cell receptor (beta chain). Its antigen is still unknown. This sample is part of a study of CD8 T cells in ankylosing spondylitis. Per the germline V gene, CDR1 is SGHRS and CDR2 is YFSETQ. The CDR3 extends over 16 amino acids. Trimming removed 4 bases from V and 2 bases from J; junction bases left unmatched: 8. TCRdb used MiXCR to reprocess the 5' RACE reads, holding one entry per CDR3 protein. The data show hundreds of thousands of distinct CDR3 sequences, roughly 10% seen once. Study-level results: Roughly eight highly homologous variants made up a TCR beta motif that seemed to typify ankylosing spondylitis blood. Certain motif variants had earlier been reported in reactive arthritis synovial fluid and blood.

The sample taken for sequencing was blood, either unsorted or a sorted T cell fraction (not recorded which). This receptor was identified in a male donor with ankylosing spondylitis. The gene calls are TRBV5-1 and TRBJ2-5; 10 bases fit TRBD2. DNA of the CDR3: TGCGCCAGCAGCAGGGGGACTAGCGATTATCAAGAGACCCAGTACTTC. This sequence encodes CASSRGTSDYQETQYF.